This T cell receptor (beta chain) was identified during a study of T cell responses to AZD1222 COVID-19 vaccine. The method was immunoSEQ multiplex PCR; TCRdb's version includes in-frame clones alone and lacks a portion of them. The profile shows about 120,000 clones, about nine tenths of them singletons. CDR1 is SGDLS and CDR2 is YYNGEE in the germline V gene. This CDR3 has 15 residues. Trimming cost V 4 bases and J 5 bases, with 15 bases left between them. The chain is built from TRBV9 and TRBJ2-2; a weak D match, TRBD2 (5 bases). This TCR derives from an adult in good health. Sequencing used peripheral blood, obtained on day 0 of AZD1222 vaccination. In DNA, the CDR3 is TGTGCCAGCAGCCCAACTCGGGGATGGACCGGGGAGCTGTTTTTT. It specifies CASSPTRGWTGELFF.